This T cell receptor beta chain originates from a study of CD8 T cells in ankylosing spondylitis. This clonotype has at least ten counts. Using quantitative 5'-RACE with molecular barcodes, the authors made TCR beta libraries. Each CDR3 protein is one row after TCRdb ran MiXCR on the 5' RACE reads. Among 150,000 to 200,000 distinct CDR3 sequences listed, approximately 12% were seen once. This CDR3 contains 12 residues. Trimming stripped 3 bases from V and 6 bases from J, with 7 bases between. CDR1 SGDLS and CDR2 YYNGEE come from the germline V gene. The chain carries TRBV9 and TRBJ2-1, with D unclear. The TCR was taken from a female donor with ankylosing spondylitis or in good health (not recorded which). What was sequenced was blood, either unsorted or a sorted T cell fraction (not recorded which). The DNA for the CDR3 is TGTGCCAGCAGCGACGGAACCAATGAGCAGTTCTTC. Its protein product is CASSDGTNEQFF.